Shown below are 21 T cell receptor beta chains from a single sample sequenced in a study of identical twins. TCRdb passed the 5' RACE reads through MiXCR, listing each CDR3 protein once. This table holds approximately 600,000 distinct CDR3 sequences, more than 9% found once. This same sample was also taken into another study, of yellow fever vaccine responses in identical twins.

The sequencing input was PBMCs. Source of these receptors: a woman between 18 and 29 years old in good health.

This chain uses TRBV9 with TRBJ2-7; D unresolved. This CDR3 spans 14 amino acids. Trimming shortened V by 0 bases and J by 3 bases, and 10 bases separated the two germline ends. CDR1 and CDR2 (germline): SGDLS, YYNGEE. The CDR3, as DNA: TGTGCCAGCAGCGTAGAACCGGCCTTCTACGAGCAGTACTTC. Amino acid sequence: CASSVEPAFYEQYF.

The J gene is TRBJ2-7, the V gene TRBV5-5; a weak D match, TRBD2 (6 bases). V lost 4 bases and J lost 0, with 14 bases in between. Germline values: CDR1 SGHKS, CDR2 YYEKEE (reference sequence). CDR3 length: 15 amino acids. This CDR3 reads CASSQDYQFSYEQYF. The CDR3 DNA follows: TGTGCCAGCAGCCAGGACTACCAATTCTCCTACGAGCAGTACTTC.

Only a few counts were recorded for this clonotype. CDR3 amino acids: CASSQGAASAGYEQYF. The CDR3 DNA is TGCGCCAGCAGCCAAGGGGCAGCCAGTGCGGGGTACGAGCAGTACTTC. The rearrangement links TRBV4-3 to TRBJ2-7, with TRBD2 as a possible D gene (6 bases). Germline assignment: CDR1 LGHNA and CDR2 YSLEER. The ends were cut back, 1 base at V and 4 bases at J, with 17 bases in the middle. The CDR3 extends over 16 amino acids.

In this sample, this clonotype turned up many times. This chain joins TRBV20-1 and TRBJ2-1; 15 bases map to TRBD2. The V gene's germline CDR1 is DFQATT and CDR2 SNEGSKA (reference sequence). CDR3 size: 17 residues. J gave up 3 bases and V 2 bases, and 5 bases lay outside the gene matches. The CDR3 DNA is TGCAGTGCTAGACCCGGGACTAGCGGGAGGATCTACAATGAGCAGTTCTTC. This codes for CSARPGTSGRIYNEQFF.

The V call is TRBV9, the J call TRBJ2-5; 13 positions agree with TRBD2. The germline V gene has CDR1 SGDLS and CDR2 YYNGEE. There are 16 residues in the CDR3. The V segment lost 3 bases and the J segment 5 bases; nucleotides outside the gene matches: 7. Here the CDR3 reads CASSAGTSGAWETQYF. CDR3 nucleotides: TGTGCCAGCAGCGCAGGGACTAGCGGGGCTTGGGAGACCCAGTACTTC.

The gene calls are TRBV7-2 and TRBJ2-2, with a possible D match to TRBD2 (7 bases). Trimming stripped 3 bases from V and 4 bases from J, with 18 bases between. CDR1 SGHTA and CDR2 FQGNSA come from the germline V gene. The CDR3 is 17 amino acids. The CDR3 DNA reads TGTGCCAGCAGCTTGAGCGTTCGGGGGGCTAGCACCGGGGAGCTGTTTTTT. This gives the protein CASSLSVRGASTGELFF.

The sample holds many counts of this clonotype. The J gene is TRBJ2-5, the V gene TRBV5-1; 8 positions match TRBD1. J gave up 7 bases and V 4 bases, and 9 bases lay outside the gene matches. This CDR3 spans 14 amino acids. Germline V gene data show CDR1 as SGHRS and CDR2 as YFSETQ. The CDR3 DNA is TGCGCCAGCAGCCCAGGACAGGGCCCAGGGACCCAGTACTTC. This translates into CASSPGQGPGTQYF.

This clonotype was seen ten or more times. CDR3 loop: CASGSARAENEQFF. CDR3 sequence (DNA): TGTGCTAGTGGATCAGCGCGGGCGGAGAATGAGCAGTTCTTC. The chain recombines TRBV12-5 with TRBJ2-1; D is perhaps TRBD2 (5 bases). CDR1 is LGHNT and CDR2 is FRNRAP in the germline V gene. The length of the CDR3 is 14 residues. The V end lost 6 bases, the J end lost 7 bases, and 16 bases lay between the germline ends.

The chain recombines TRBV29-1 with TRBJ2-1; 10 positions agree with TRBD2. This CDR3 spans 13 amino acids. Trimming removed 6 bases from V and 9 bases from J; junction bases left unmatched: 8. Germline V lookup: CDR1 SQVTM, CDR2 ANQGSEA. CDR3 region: CSVDPGTSAEQFF. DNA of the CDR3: TGCAGCGTGGACCCTGGGACTAGCGCTGAGCAGTTCTTC.

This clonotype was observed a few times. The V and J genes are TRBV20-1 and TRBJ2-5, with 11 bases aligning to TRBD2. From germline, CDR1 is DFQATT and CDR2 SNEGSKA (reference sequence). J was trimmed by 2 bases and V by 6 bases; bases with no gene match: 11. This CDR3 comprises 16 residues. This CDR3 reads CSAQWASGRSQETQYF. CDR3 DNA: TGCAGTGCCCAGTGGGCTAGCGGGAGGTCACAAGAGACCCAGTACTTC.

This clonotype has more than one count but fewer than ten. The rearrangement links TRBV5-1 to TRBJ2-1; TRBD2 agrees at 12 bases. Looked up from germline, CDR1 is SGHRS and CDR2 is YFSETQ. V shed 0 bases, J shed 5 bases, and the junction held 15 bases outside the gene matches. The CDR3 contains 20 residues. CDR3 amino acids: CASSLAIPSGGVHLDNEQFF. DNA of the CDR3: TGCGCCAGCAGCTTGGCTATCCCTAGCGGGGGGGTACACCTGGACAATGAGCAGTTCTTC.

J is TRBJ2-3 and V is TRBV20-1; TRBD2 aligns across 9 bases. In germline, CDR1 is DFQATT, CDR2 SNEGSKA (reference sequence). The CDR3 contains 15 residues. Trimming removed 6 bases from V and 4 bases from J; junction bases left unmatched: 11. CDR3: CSAPNSGSSADTQYF. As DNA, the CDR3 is TGCAGTGCCCCCAATAGCGGGAGTTCGGCAGATACGCAGTATTTT.

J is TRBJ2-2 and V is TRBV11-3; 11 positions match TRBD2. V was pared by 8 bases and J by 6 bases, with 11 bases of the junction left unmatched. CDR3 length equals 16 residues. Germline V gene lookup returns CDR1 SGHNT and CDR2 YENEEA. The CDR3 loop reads CASAPFSGGAAGELFF. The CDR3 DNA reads TGTGCCAGCGCTCCTTTTAGCGGGGGGGCCGCCGGGGAGCTGTTTTTT.

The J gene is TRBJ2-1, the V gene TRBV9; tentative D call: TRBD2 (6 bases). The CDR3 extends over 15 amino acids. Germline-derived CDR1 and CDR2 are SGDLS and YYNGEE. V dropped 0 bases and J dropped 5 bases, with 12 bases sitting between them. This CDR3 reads CASSVVFGGNNEQFF. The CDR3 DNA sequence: TGTGCCAGCAGCGTAGTTTTTGGAGGGAACAATGAGCAGTTCTTC.

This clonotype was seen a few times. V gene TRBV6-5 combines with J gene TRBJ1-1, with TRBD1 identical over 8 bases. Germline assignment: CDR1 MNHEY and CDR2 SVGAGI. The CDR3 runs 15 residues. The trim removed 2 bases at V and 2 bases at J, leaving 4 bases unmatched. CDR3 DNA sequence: TGTGCCAGCAGTTACCCCGGACAGGGAAACACTGAAGCTTTCTTT. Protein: CASSYPGQGNTEAFF.

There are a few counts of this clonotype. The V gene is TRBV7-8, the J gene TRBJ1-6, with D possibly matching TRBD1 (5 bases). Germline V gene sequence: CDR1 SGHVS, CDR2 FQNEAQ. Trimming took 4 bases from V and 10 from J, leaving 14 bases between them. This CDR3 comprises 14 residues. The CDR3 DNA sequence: TGTGCCAGCAGCTCCCTGCGGTGGGGGTCACCCCTCCACTTT. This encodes CASSSLRWGSPLHF.

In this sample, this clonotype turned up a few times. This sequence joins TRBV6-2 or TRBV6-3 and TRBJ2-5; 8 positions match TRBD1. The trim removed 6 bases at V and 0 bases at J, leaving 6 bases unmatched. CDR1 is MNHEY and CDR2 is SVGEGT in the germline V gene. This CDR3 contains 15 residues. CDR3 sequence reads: CASRDRDRYQETQYF. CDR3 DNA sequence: TGTGCCAGCAGAGACCGGGACAGGTACCAAGAGACCCAGTACTTC.

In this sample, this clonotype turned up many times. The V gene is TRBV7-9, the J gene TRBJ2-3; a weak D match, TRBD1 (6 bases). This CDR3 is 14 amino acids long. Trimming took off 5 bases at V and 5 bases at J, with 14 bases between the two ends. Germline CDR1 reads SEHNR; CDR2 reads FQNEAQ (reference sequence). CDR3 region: CASSPLLRGDTQYF. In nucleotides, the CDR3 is TGTGCCAGCAGCCCATTACTCAGGGGAGATACGCAGTATTTT.

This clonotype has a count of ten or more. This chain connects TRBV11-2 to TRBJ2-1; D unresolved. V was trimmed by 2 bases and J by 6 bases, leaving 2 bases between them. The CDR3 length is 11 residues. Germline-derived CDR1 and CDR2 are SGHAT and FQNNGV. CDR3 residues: CASSLPNEQFF. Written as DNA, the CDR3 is TGTGCCAGCAGCTTACCCAATGAGCAGTTCTTC.

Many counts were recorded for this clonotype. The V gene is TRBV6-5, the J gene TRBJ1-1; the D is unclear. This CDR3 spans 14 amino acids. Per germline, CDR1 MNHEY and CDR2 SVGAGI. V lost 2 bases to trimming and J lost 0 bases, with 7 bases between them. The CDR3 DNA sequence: TGTGCCAGCAGTTACGTCGGAATGAACACTGAAGCTTTCTTT. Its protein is CASSYVGMNTEAFF.

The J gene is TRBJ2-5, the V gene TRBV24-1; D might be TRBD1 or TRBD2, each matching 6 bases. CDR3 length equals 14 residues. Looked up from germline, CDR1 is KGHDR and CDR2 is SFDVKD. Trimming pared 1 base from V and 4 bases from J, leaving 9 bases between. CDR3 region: CATSDLQGGETQYF. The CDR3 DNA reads TGTGCCACCAGTGATTTACAGGGAGGAGAGACCCAGTACTTC.